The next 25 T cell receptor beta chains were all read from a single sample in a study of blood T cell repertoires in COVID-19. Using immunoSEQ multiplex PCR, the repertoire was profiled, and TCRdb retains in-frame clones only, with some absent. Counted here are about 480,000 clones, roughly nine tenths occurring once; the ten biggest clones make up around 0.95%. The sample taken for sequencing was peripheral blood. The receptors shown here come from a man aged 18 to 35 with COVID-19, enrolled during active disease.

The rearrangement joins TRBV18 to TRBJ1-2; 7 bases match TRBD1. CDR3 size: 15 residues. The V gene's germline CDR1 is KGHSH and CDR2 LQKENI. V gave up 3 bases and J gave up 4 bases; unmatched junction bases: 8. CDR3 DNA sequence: TGTGCCAGCTCACCTGAGGGGGCTCTCTCCTATGGCTACACCTTC. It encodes CASSPEGALSYGYTF.

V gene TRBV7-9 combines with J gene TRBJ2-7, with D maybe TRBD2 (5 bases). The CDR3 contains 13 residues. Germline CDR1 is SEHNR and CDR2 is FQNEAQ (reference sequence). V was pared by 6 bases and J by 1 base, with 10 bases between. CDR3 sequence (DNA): TGTGCCAGCAGAGTAGGAGGATCCTACGAGCAGTACTTC. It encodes CASRVGGSYEQYF.

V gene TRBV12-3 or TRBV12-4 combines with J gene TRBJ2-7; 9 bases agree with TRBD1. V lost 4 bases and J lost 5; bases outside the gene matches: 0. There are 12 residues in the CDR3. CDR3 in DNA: TGTGCCAGCAGTTGGACAGGGGACGAGCAGTACTTC. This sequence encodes CASSWTGDEQYF.

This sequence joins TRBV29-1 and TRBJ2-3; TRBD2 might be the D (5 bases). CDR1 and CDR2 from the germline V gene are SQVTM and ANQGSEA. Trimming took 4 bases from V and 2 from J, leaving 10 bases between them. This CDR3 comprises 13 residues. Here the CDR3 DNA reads TGCAGCGTTGGAGGGAGTAACACAGATACGCAGTATTTT. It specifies CSVGGSNTDTQYF.

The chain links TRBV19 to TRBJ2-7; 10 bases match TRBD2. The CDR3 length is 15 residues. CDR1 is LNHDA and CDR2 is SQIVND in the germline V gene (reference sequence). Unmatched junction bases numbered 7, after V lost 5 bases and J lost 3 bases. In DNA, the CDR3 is TGTGCCAGTAGTGTAATAGCGGGAGGTGTCTACGAGCAGTACTTC. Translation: CASSVIAGGVYEQYF.

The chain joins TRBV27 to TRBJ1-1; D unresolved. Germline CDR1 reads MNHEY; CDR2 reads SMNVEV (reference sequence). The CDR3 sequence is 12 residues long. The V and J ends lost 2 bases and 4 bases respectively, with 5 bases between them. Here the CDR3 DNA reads TGTGCCAGCAGTTTACACGGCACTGAAGCTTTCTTT. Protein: CASSLHGTEAFF.

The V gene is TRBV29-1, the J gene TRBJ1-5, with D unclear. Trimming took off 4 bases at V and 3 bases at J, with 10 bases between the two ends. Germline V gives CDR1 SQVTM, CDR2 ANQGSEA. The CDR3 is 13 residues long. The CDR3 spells CSVVTGFNQPQHF. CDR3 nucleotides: TGCAGCGTTGTGACGGGTTTCAATCAGCCCCAGCATTTT.

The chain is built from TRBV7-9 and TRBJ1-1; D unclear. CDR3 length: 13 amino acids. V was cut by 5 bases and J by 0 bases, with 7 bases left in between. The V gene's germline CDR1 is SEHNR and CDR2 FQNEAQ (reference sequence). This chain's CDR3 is CASSPALNTEAFF. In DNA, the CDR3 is TGTGCCAGCAGCCCCGCGCTGAACACTGAAGCTTTCTTT.

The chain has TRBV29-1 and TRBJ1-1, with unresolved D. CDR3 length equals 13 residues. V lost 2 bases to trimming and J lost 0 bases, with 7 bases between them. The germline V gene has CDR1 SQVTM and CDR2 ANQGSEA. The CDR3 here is CSVERQMNTEAFF. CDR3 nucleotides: TGCAGCGTTGAAAGACAAATGAACACTGAAGCTTTCTTT.

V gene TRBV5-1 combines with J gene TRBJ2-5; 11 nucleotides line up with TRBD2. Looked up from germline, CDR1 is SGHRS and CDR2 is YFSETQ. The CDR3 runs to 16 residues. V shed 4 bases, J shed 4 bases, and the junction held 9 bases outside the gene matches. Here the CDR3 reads CASSVGPGTSGETQYF. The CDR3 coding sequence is TGCGCCAGCAGCGTGGGGCCCGGGACTAGCGGAGAGACCCAGTACTTC.

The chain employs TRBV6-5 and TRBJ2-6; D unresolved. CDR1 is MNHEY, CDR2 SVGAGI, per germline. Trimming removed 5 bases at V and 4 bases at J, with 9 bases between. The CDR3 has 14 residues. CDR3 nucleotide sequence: TGTGCCAGCAGTCCCCAGGCCGGGGCCAACGTCCTGACTTTC. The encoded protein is CASSPQAGANVLTF.

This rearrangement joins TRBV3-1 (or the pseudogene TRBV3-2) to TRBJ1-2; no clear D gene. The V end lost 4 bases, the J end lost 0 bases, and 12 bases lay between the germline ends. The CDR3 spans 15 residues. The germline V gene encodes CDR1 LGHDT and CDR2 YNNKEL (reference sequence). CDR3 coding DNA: TGTGCCAGCAGCCGCGGGTCCAGCACTAACTATGGCTACACCTTC. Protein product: CASSRGSSTNYGYTF.

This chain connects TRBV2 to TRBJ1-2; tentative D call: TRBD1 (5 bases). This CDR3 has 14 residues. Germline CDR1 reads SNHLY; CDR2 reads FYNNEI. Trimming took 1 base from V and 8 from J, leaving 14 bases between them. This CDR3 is CASSEGTTAGGYTF. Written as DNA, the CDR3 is TGTGCCAGCAGTGAAGGGACAACCGCCGGAGGCTACACCTTC.

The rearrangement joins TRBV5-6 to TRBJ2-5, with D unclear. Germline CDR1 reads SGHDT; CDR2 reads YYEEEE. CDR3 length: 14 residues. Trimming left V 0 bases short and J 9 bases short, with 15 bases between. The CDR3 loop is CASSLGVPSEAQYF. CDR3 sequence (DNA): TGTGCCAGCAGCTTGGGTGTCCCTTCCGAGGCCCAGTACTTC.

Written as DNA, the CDR3 is TGTGCCAGCAGCGGACGCCGGAGGTCCTCTGGGGCCAACGTCCTGACTTTC. Its protein is CASSGRRRSSGANVLTF. The rearrangement links TRBV9 to TRBJ2-6; TRBD2 might be the D (5 bases). The CDR3 is made up of 17 amino acids. Germline CDR1 SGDLS, CDR2 YYNGEE. The V end lost 3 bases, the J end lost 0 bases, and 13 bases lay between the germline ends.

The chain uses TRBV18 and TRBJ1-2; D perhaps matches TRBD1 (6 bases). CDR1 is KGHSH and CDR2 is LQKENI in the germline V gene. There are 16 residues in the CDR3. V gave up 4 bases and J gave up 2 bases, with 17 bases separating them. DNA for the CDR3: TGTGCCAGCTCACACGGACAGATGGTGATGAACTATGGCTACACCTTC. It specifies CASSHGQMVMNYGYTF.

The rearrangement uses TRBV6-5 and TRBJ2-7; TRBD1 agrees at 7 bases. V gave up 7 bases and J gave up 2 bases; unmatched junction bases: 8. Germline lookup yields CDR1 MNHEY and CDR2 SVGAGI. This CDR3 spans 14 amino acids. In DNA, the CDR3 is TGTGCCAGCAACGAATGGACAGGTCCCTACGAGCAGTACTTC. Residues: CASNEWTGPYEQYF.

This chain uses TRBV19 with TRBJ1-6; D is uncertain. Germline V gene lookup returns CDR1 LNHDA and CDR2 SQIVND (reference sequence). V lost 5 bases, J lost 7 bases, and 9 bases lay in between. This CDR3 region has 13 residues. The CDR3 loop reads CASSLGGNSPLHF. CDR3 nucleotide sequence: TGTGCCAGTAGTTTAGGAGGGAATTCACCCCTCCACTTT. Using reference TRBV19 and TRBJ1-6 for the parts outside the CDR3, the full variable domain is DGGITQSPKYLFRKEGQNVTLSCEQNLNHDAMYWYRQDPGQGLRLIYYSQIVNDFQKGDIAEGYSVSREKKESFPLTVTSAQKNPTAFYLCASSLGGNSPLHFGNGTRLTVT.

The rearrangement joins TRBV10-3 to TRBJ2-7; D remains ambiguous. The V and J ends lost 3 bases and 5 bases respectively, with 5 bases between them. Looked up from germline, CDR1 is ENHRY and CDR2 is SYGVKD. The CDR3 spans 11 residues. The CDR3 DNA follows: TGTGCCATCAGTGATCGTGACGAGCAGTACTTC. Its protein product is CAISDRDEQYF.

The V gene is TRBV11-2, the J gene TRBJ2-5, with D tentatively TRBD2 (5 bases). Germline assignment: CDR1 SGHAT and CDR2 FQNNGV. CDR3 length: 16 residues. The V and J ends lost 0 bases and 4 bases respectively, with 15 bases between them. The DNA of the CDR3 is TGTGCCAGCAGCTTAGAATCACTCCCTGGAGGAGAGACCCAGTACTTC. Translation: CASSLESLPGGETQYF.

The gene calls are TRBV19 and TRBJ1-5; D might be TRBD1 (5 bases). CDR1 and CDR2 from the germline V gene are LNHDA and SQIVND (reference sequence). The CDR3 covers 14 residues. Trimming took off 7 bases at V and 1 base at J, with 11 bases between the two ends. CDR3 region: CASKNDRSNQPQHF. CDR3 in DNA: TGTGCCAGTAAAAATGACAGAAGCAATCAGCCCCAGCATTTT. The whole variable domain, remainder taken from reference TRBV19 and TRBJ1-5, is DGGITQSPKYLFRKEGQNVTLSCEQNLNHDAMYWYRQDPGQGLRLIYYSQIVNDFQKGDIAEGYSVSREKKESFPLTVTSAQKNPTAFYLCASKNDRSNQPQHFGDGTRLSIL.

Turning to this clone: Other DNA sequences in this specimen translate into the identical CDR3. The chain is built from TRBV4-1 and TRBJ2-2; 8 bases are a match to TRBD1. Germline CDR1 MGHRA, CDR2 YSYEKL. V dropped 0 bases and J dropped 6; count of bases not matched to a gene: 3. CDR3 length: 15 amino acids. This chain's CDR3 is CASSQDQGAAGELFF. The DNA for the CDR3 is TGCGCCAGCAGCCAAGATCAGGGGGCGGCCGGGGAGCTGTTTTTT.

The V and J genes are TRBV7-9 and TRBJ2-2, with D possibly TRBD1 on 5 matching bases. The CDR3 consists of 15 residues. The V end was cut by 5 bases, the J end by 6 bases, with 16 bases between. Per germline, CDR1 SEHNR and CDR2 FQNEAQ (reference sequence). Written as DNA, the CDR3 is TGTGCCAGCAGCCCTACGGCCACAGGCCCCGGGGAGCTGTTTTTT. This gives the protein CASSPTATGPGELFF. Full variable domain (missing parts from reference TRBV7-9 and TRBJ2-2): DTGVSQNPRHKITKRGQNVTFRCDPISEHNRLYWYRQTLGQGPEFLTYFQNEAQLEKSRLLSDRFSAERPKGSFSTLEIQRTEQGDSAMYLCASSPTATGPGELFFGEGSRLTVL.

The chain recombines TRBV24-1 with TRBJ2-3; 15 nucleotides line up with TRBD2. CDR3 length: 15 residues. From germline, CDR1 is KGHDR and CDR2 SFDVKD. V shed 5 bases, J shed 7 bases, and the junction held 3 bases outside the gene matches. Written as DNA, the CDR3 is TGTGCCACCAGTGTCGGACTAGCGGGAGGGCATACGCAGTATTTT. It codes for CATSVGLAGGHTQYF.

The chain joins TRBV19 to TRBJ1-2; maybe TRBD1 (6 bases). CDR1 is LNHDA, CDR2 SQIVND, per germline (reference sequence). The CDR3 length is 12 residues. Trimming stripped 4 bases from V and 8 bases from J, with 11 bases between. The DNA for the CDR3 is TGTGCCAGTAGTACCGCAGGGGTAGGCTACACCTTC. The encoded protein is CASSTAGVGYTF.